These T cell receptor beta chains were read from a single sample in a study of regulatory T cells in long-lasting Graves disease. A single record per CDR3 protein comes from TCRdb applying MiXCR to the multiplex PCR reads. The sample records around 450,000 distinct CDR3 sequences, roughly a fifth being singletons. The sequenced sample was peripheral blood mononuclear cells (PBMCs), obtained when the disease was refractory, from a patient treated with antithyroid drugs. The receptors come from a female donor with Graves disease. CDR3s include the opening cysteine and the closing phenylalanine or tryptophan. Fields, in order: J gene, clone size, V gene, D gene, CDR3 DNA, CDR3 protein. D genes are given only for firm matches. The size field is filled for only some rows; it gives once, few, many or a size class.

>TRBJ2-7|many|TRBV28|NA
TGTGCCAGCAGTAATAGGGACCACTACGAGCAGTACTTC
CASSNRDHYEQYF
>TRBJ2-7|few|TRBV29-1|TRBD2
TGCAGCGTGCCGGGACTAACTATCTACGAGCAGTACTTC
CSVPGLTIYEQYF
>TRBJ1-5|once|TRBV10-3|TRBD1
TGTGCCACCGGGACAGGGGGTCATCAGCCCCAGCATTTT
CATGTGGHQPQHF
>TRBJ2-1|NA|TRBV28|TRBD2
TGTGCCAGCAGTTTCCCGCCCCGGGAGGGGGGAGATGAGCAGTTCTTC
CASSFPPREGGDEQFF
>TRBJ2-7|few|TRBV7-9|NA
TGTGCCAGCAGCTACGGGACGTCGAGCTCCTACGAGCAGTACTTC
CASSYGTSSSYEQYF
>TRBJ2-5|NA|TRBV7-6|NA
TGTGCCAGCAGCTTAGCGGTAGGGCCGTGGGAGACCCAGTACTTC
CASSLAVGPWETQYF
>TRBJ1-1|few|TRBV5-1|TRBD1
TGCGCCAGCTGGGGACAGTTGAACACTGAAGCTTTCTTT
CASWGQLNTEAFF
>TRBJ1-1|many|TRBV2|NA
TGTGCCAGCAGAAAGGTGGAGATGAACACTGAAGCTTTCTTT
CASRKVEMNTEAFF
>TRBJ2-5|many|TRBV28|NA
TGTGCCAGCAATCCACAGCCTTCCCAAGAGACCCAGTACTTC
CASNPQPSQETQYF
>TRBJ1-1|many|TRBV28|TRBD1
TGTGCCAGCAGTTCCGTGTCTTGGGGGACAGGTGGCAGAGGTTTCTTT
CASSSVSWGTGGRGFF
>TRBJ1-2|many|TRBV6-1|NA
TGTGCCAGCAGCCTTATCCCCTACTATGGCTACACCTTC
CASSLIPYYGYTF
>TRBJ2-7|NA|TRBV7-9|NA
TGTGCCAGCAGCCCGGGGGACAGCCGCACTCCCTACGAGCAGTACTTC
CASSPGDSRTPYEQYF
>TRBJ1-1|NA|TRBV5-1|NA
TGCGCCAGCAGCCTCTCTAGGACAGATGAAGCTCTCTTT
CASSLSRTDEALF
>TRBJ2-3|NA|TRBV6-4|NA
TGTGCCCGAGGGTACAGGGGCACAGATACGCAGTATTTT
CARGYRGTDTQYF
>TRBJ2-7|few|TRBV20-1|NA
TGCAGTGCTAGCGGGGTGCGGACCCTTTCCTACGAGCAGTACTTC
CSASGVRTLSYEQYF
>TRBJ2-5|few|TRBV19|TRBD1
TGTGCCAGTAGTGGAGGTGGGACAGGGCTGATAGGGGAGACCCAGTACTTC
CASSGGGTGLIGETQYF
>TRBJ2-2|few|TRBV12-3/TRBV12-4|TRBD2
TGTGCCAGCAGTTTTGGGGGGGGATTTACCGGGGAGCTGTTTTTT
CASSFGGGFTGELFF
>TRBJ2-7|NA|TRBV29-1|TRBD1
TGCAGCGTGTCAGGACAGGGGGCGGGCGACGAGCAGTACTTC
CSVSGQGAGDEQYF
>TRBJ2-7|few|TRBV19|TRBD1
TGTGCCAGTAGTACCTCCGGGACAGGGGGCTCCTACGAGCAGTACTTC
CASSTSGTGGSYEQYF
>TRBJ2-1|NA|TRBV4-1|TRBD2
TGCGCCAGCAGCGCGGGGGTGGCATCCTACAATGAGCAGTTCTTC
CASSAGVASYNEQFF
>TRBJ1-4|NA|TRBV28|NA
TGTGCCAGCAGGCATGACAGGAAGAATGGAAAACTGTTTTTT
CASRHDRKNGKLFF
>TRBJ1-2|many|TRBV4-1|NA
TGCGCCAGCAGCCAAGTATGGGCAGCCTATGGCTACACCTTC
CASSQVWAAYGYTF
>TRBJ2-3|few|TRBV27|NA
TGTGCCAGCCGCCCTCGGATACACACAGATACGCAGTATTTT
CASRPRIHTDTQYF
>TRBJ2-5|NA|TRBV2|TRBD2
TGTGCCAGCAGTGAGTGGCTGACTAGCGGGGGGCAAGAGACCCAGTACTTC
CASSEWLTSGGQETQYF
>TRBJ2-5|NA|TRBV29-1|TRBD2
TGCAGCGTTGACGGGGGGTTCCAAGAGACCCAGTACTTC
CSVDGGFQETQYF
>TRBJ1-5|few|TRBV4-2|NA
TGTGCCAGCAGCCAAGACATGGGGATTAATCAGCCCCAGCATTTT
CASSQDMGINQPQHF
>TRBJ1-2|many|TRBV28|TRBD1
TGTGCCAGCAGTTCATACCCCGGAGGGAGGGGGCACGATGGCTACACCTTC
CASSSYPGGRGHDGYTF
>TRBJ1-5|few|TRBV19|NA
TGTGCCAGTAGCCGCGGACAGATGAATCAGCCCCAGCATTTT
CASSRGQMNQPQHF
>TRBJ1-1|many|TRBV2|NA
TGTGCCAGCATGAGGGGGAACACTGAAGCTTTCTTT
CASMRGNTEAFF
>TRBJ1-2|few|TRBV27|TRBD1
TGTGCCAGCAGGCCACAACCGGGACAGGGGCACTATGGCTACACCTTC
CASRPQPGQGHYGYTF
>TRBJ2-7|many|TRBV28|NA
TGTGCCTCCAGCGCGGCTACGTACGAGCAGTACTTC
CASSAATYEQYF
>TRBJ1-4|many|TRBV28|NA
TGTACCAGCAGTTTACCGGGGGAAAAACTGTTTTTT
CTSSLPGEKLFF
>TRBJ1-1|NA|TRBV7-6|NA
TGTGCCAGCAGCTTAGCAAGCTTCCCGGGGGCGTACACTGAAGCTTTCTTT
CASSLASFPGAYTEAFF
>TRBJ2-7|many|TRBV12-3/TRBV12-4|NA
TGTGCCAGCAGCCCTGGGGGGCTATCCGAGCAGTACTTC
CASSPGGLSEQYF
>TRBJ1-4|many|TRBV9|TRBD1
TGTGCCAGCAGCGTAGGACAGGGGACGGAAAAACTGTTTTTT
CASSVGQGTEKLFF
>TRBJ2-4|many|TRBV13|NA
TGTGCCAGCAGGAGCATGGGAACCAAAAACATTCAGTACTTC
CASRSMGTKNIQYF
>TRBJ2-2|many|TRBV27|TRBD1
TGTGCCAGCAGTTGGCGACAGGGTATCGGGGAGCTGTTTTTT
CASSWRQGIGELFF
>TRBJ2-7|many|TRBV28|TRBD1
TGTGCCAGCAGCACAGGGGGAATCGCCTACGAGCAGTACTTC
CASSTGGIAYEQYF
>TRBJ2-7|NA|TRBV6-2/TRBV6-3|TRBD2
TGTGCCAGCAGTTTTGCGGGAGAGTCCTACGAGCAGTACTTC
CASSFAGESYEQYF
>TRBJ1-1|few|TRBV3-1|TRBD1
TGTGCCAGCAGCCCTTACAGGGGGCTCAACACTGAAGCTTTCTTT
CASSPYRGLNTEAFF
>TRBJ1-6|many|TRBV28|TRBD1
TGTGCCAGCAGCTCCATCCGGGACAGGAATTATAATTCACCCCTCCACTTT
CASSSIRDRNYNSPLHF
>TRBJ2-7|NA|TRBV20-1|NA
TGCAGTGCTAGAGATCAGTTTAGGGACAAACCCTACGAGCAGTACTTC
CSARDQFRDKPYEQYF
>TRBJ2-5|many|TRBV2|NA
TGTGCCAGCAATAGGAGGGGGTCCGGGGAGACCCAGTACTTC
CASNRRGSGETQYF
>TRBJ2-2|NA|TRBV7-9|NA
TGTGCCAGCAGCCATAGCCTAGGGGTGGACACCGGGGAGCTGTTTTTT
CASSHSLGVDTGELFF
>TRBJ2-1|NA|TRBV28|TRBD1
TGTGCCAGCAGGAACGGGGACAGCCCGGTCAATGAGCAGTTCTTC
CASRNGDSPVNEQFF
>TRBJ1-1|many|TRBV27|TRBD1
TGTGCCAGCAGTTTATATGTGTTGGACAGGGGGTACAGGAACACTGAAGCTTTCTTT
CASSLYVLDRGYRNTEAFF
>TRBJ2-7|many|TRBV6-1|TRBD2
TGTGCCAGCAAACCCGGACTAGCGGGGGACTCCTACGAGCAGTACTTC
CASKPGLAGDSYEQYF
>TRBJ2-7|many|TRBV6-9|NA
TGTGCCAGCAGTTACGGACACTCCTACGAGCAGTACTTC
CASSYGHSYEQYF
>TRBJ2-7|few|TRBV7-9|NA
TGTGCCAGCAGACCATCTTCCGACCTAGGGGTATCCTCCTACGAGCAGTACTTC
CASRPSSDLGVSSYEQYF
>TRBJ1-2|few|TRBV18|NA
TGTGCCAGCGGAGGTAATAGTGATGGCTACACCTTC
CASGGNSDGYTF
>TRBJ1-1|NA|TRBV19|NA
TGTGCCAGTAGTAGCGGGTTTACTGAAGCTTTCTTT
CASSSGFTEAFF
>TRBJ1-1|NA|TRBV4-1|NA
TGCGCCAGCAGCCGAGGGGATATGAGGAACACTGAAGCTTTCTTT
CASSRGDMRNTEAFF
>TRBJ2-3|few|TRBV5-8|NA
TGTGCCAGCACCTTGGACGGTGCTAGCACAGATACGCAGTATTTT
CASTLDGASTDTQYF
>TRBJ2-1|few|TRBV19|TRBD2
TGTGCCAGTCGGACTAGCGGGACCTACAATGAGCAGTTCTTC
CASRTSGTYNEQFF
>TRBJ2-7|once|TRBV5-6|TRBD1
TGTGCCAGCAGCTTGGACAGGGGGCTTCTACGCTACGAGCAGTACTTC
CASSLDRGLLRYEQYF